A selection of T cell receptor beta chains follows, all from one sample in a study of spatial heterogeneity in lung cancer. TCRdb re-called the 5' RACE reads through MiXCR, storing one row per CDR3 protein. Among under 50,000 distinct CDR3 sequences listed, 4% to 6% were seen once. Specimen: PBMCs, collected at surgery. Receptors originate from a female donor with early-stage non-small cell lung cancer. Both conserved end residues are part of each CDR3. D genes are given only for firm matches. Clone size is given for some rows only: seen once, a few or many times, or a class if the clone is expanded.

d_call: TRBD1; j_call: TRBJ1-1; v_call: TRBV6-5; clone_size: few; cdr3_nt: TGTGCCAGCAGTTCGTCTCAGGGGGGGGTGAACACTGAAGCTTTCTTT; cdr3_aa: CASSSSQGGVNTEAFF
d_call: NA; j_call: TRBJ1-1; v_call: TRBV20-1; clone_size: many; cdr3_nt: TGCAGTGCTAGAAGGGGGGAGGGTACTGAAGCTTTCTTT; cdr3_aa: CSARRGEGTEAFF
d_call: NA; j_call: TRBJ2-7; v_call: TRBV2; clone_size: NA; cdr3_nt: TGTGCCAGCAGTGAAGTGAGGGTCGGGACCTACGAGCAGTACTTC; cdr3_aa: CASSEVRVGTYEQYF
d_call: NA; j_call: TRBJ2-5; v_call: TRBV6-6; clone_size: NA; cdr3_nt: TGTGCCAGCAGTTCGACTATCGAGGAGACCCAGTACTTC; cdr3_aa: CASSSTIEETQYF
d_call: NA; j_call: TRBJ1-5; v_call: TRBV28; clone_size: many; cdr3_nt: TGTGCCAGCAGTGGGGAGGGAAGGCCCCAGCATTTT; cdr3_aa: CASSGEGRPQHF
d_call: NA; j_call: TRBJ2-1; v_call: TRBV9; clone_size: many; cdr3_nt: TGTGCCAGCAGCACCACCTTGGGGGATCAGTTCTTC; cdr3_aa: CASSTTLGDQFF
d_call: TRBD2; j_call: TRBJ2-1; v_call: TRBV11-2; clone_size: few; cdr3_nt: TGTGCCAGCAGCCCCCCGGGACTAGCGGGTTTTTACAATGAGCAGTTCTTC; cdr3_aa: CASSPPGLAGFYNEQFF
d_call: NA; j_call: TRBJ2-5; v_call: TRBV13; clone_size: NA; cdr3_nt: TGTGCCAGCAGCTTACGCTCGGAGACCCAGTACTTC; cdr3_aa: CASSLRSETQYF
d_call: NA; j_call: TRBJ1-2; v_call: TRBV6-2/TRBV6-3; clone_size: many; cdr3_nt: TGTGCCAGCGAATACGCAGGGTGGATCTTCGGGGGCTACACCTTC; cdr3_aa: CASEYAGWIFGGYTF
d_call: TRBD2; j_call: TRBJ2-7; v_call: TRBV11-2; clone_size: many; cdr3_nt: TGTGCCAGCAGCTTGCTAGCGGGGGGTATCCCCGAGCAGTACTTC; cdr3_aa: CASSLLAGGIPEQYF
d_call: NA; j_call: TRBJ1-1; v_call: TRBV2; clone_size: many; cdr3_nt: TGTGCCAGCAGCGCCCGGGTCAGGGGAAATACTGAAGCTTTCTTT; cdr3_aa: CASSARVRGNTEAFF
d_call: NA; j_call: TRBJ1-2; v_call: TRBV3-1; clone_size: few; cdr3_nt: TGTGCCAGCAGCCAATTCCCCTCCTATGGCTACACCTTC; cdr3_aa: CASSQFPSYGYTF
d_call: NA; j_call: TRBJ2-7; v_call: TRBV18; clone_size: many; cdr3_nt: TGTGCCAGCTCACCACTCCTAGGAACCTACGAGCAGTACTTC; cdr3_aa: CASSPLLGTYEQYF
d_call: NA; j_call: TRBJ2-1; v_call: TRBV20-1; clone_size: few; cdr3_nt: TGCAGTGCTAGAGATCTGGGAAGGGTCAGTGCGGATAGGGAGCAGTTCTTC; cdr3_aa: CSARDLGRVSADREQFF
d_call: NA; j_call: TRBJ1-5; v_call: TRBV2; clone_size: many; cdr3_nt: TGTGCCAGCAGTGAATCGGTAAGGTTCCAGCCCCAGCATTTT; cdr3_aa: CASSESVRFQPQHF
d_call: TRBD2; j_call: TRBJ2-2; v_call: TRBV28; clone_size: many; cdr3_nt: TGTGCCAGCAGACTTATAGCGGGGGGCCTTTCCCGGGAGCTGTTTTTT; cdr3_aa: CASRLIAGGLSRELFF
d_call: NA; j_call: TRBJ1-1; v_call: TRBV5-1; clone_size: many; cdr3_nt: TGCGCCAGCAGCTTGGATGTGGCACTGAACACTGAAGCTTTCTTT; cdr3_aa: CASSLDVALNTEAFF
d_call: NA; j_call: TRBJ1-1; v_call: TRBV27; clone_size: many; cdr3_nt: TGTGCCAGCAGTTTAAGGGGCCGAGAAGCTTTCTTT; cdr3_aa: CASSLRGREAFF
d_call: NA; j_call: TRBJ2-7; v_call: TRBV7-2; clone_size: many; cdr3_nt: TGTGCCAGCAGCTTAGGGTCCCGGCGCGGCGAGCAGTACTTC; cdr3_aa: CASSLGSRRGEQYF
d_call: TRBD1; j_call: TRBJ1-2; v_call: TRBV11-1; clone_size: many; cdr3_nt: TGTGCCAGCAGCGCCGGGACAGGGACCTATGGCTACACCTTC; cdr3_aa: CASSAGTGTYGYTF
d_call: TRBD1; j_call: TRBJ1-2; v_call: TRBV7-9; clone_size: medium-sized; cdr3_nt: TGTGCCAGCAGCTCCGTCCCGGACAGGAGCACCTTC; cdr3_aa: CASSSVPDRSTF
d_call: TRBD1; j_call: TRBJ2-7; v_call: TRBV28; clone_size: many; cdr3_nt: TGTGCCAGCATTATGAGACAGGGCTCCTACGAGCAGTACTTC; cdr3_aa: CASIMRQGSYEQYF
d_call: NA; j_call: TRBJ2-2; v_call: TRBV20-1; clone_size: many; cdr3_nt: TGCAGTGCTAGAGTGGGGGACTTACCCACCGGGGAGCTGTTTTTT; cdr3_aa: CSARVGDLPTGELFF
d_call: TRBD2; j_call: TRBJ2-7; v_call: TRBV12-3/TRBV12-4; clone_size: few; cdr3_nt: TGTGCCAGCAGTTTATCGAGCGGGGGGGCCCGCTACGAGCAGTACTTC; cdr3_aa: CASSLSSGGARYEQYF
d_call: TRBD1; j_call: TRBJ1-2; v_call: TRBV7-2; clone_size: many; cdr3_nt: TGTGCCAGCAGCCCTACAGGGGGCTATGGCTACACCTTC; cdr3_aa: CASSPTGGYGYTF
d_call: NA; j_call: TRBJ2-3; v_call: TRBV6-2/TRBV6-3; clone_size: few; cdr3_nt: TGTGCCAGCAGTCATATCATTAGCACAGATACGCAGTATTTT; cdr3_aa: CASSHIISTDTQYF
d_call: TRBD1; j_call: TRBJ2-3; v_call: TRBV7-3; clone_size: many; cdr3_nt: TGTGCCAGCAGCCTGACAGGGGGCGCAGATACGCAGTATTTT; cdr3_aa: CASSLTGGADTQYF
d_call: NA; j_call: TRBJ2-2; v_call: TRBV7-2; clone_size: few; cdr3_nt: TGTGCCAGCAGCTTAGCGACAGGGAACACCGGGGAGCTGTTTTTT; cdr3_aa: CASSLATGNTGELFF
d_call: NA; j_call: TRBJ1-2; v_call: TRBV27; clone_size: many; cdr3_nt: TGTGCCAGCAGTTTAAATGTGGGAAACTATGGCTACACCTTC; cdr3_aa: CASSLNVGNYGYTF
d_call: NA; j_call: TRBJ1-2; v_call: TRBV11-1; clone_size: many; cdr3_nt: TGTGCCAGCAGTTTAACCTCAGGATATGGCTACACCTTC; cdr3_aa: CASSLTSGYGYTF
d_call: NA; j_call: TRBJ1-2; v_call: TRBV2; clone_size: many; cdr3_nt: TGTGCCAGCAGTGAGAATCCAGGCCTCTTCTATGGCTACACCTTC; cdr3_aa: CASSENPGLFYGYTF
d_call: TRBD1; j_call: TRBJ2-1; v_call: TRBV24-1; clone_size: many; cdr3_nt: TGTGCCACCAGTGGCCGGGACAGCTACAATGAGCAGTTCTTC; cdr3_aa: CATSGRDSYNEQFF
d_call: NA; j_call: TRBJ2-4; v_call: TRBV5-1; clone_size: many; cdr3_nt: TGCGCCAGCAGCTTGGGGGGGCCCAAAAACATTCAGTACTTC; cdr3_aa: CASSLGGPKNIQYF